One sample yielded the 22 T cell receptor beta chains listed below, sequenced in a study of T cell responses to AZD1222 COVID-19 vaccine. TCRdb's table, derived via immunoSEQ multiplex PCR, lists solely in-frame clones and lacks some. Among about 140,000 clones, approximately 90% were seen once, and the ten largest hold roughly 4%. The sample in question was peripheral blood, obtained 28 days after the second AZD1222 dose. Every receptor here comes from an adult who received the AZD1222 COVID-19 vaccine.

The V and J genes are TRBV7-2 and TRBJ2-7; TRBD2 might be the D (6 bases). The CDR3 is 15 residues long. The ends were cut back, 1 base at V and 6 bases at J, with 16 bases in the middle. CDR1 is SGHTA and CDR2 is FQGNSA in the germline V gene. CDR3 nucleotides: TGTGCCAGCAGCTTAGAGGGCGGGGTTGGGCGCGAGCAGTACTTC. It codes for CASSLEGGVGREQYF.

With respect to this clone: A junction boundary mismatches the germline segment, possibly from a read error. V gene TRBV12-3 or TRBV12-4 combines with J gene TRBJ1-2; D call uncertain. This CDR3 has 9 residues. CDR3 nucleotides: TGTGCCAGCAGTCCGAGGGATCGCTTC. Protein sequence: CASSPRDRF.

The rearrangement uses TRBV11-2 and TRBJ2-7, with D hard to call. With 2 bases removed from V and 0 bases from J, the gap between germline ends came to 11 bases. The CDR3 runs to 15 residues. The germline gives CDR1 SGHAT, CDR2 FQNNGV. The CDR3 loop is CASSLISALSYEQYF. The DNA for the CDR3 is TGTGCCAGCAGCTTAATAAGCGCACTCTCCTACGAGCAGTACTTC. Together with reference TRBV11-2 and TRBJ2-7, the CDR3 gives the full variable domain: EAGVAQSPRYKIIEKRQSVAFWCNPISGHATLYWYQQILGQGPKLLIQFQNNGVVDDSQLPKDRFSAERLKGVDSTLKIQPAKLEDSAVYLCASSLISALSYEQYFGPGTRLTVT.

This clone turned up a few times. This rearrangement joins TRBV11-2 to TRBJ2-7; D is unclear. Trimming pared 3 bases from V and 2 bases from J, leaving 8 bases between. Germline V gene data show CDR1 as SGHAT and CDR2 as FQNNGV. The length of the CDR3 is 13 residues. The CDR3 DNA reads TGTGCCAGCAGCTTTAGTGTGGCCTACGAGCAGTACTTC. It codes for CASSFSVAYEQYF.

The chain joins TRBV2 to TRBJ2-3; TRBD2 agrees at 11 bases. CDR3 length: 16 residues. CDR1 and CDR2 (germline): SNHLY, FYNNEI. Trimming cost V 1 base and J 7 bases; bases outside gene matches: 7. The CDR3 reads CASSEGSLAGGHTQYF. The CDR3 DNA sequence: TGTGCCAGCAGTGAAGGGTCGCTAGCGGGAGGACATACGCAGTATTTT.

This chain joins TRBV5-8 and TRBJ2-7; TRBD2 might be the D (5 bases). Between the trimmed V and J ends, which lost 0 bases and 6 bases, there was a span of 7 bases. Germline V gives CDR1 SGHTS, CDR2 YDEGEE. There are 12 residues in the CDR3. The CDR3 nucleotides read TGTGCCAGCAGCTTGGGAGGGTTCGAGCAGTACTTC. This sequence encodes CASSLGGFEQYF.

The chain couples TRBV5-4 to TRBJ2-7; possibly TRBD1 for D (6 bases). The CDR3 totals 16 residues. The germline V gene has CDR1 SGHNT and CDR2 YYREEE (reference sequence). V was pared by 4 bases and J by 4 bases, with 21 bases between. The CDR3 sequence: CASSLGPKRGNYEQYF. CDR3 sequence (DNA): TGTGCCAGCAGCCTCGGACCGAAGAGGGGGAATTACGAGCAGTACTTC.

The rearrangement links TRBV2 to TRBJ2-5; 7 nucleotides align to TRBD2. The ends lost 3 bases at V and 5 bases at J; junction bases unmatched: 6. There are 14 residues in the CDR3. Germline CDR1 reads SNHLY; CDR2 reads FYNNEI. The CDR3 coding sequence is TGTGCCAGCAGTGAGGCCCGGGGGGTCGAGACCCAGTACTTC. This sequence encodes CASSEARGVETQYF.

Only one count was recorded for this clone. The chain couples TRBV4-3 to TRBJ2-7; either TRBD1 or TRBD2 may fit D (5 bases each). Germline values: CDR1 LGHNA, CDR2 YSLEER. The CDR3 extends over 14 amino acids. Deletions cut 1 base from V and 2 bases from J, with 9 bases between. This CDR3 reads CASSQVLGAYEQYF. CDR3 DNA sequence: TGCGCCAGCAGCCAAGTCCTGGGGGCCTACGAGCAGTACTTC.

The V and J genes are TRBV19 and TRBJ2-1; D not resolved. Germline-derived CDR1 and CDR2 are LNHDA and SQIVND (reference sequence). The CDR3 runs 16 residues. With 6 bases removed from V and 0 bases from J, the gap between germline ends came to 15 bases. The CDR3 sequence: CASSPYGYSSYNEQFF. The CDR3 DNA follows: TGTGCCAGTAGCCCATACGGTTACAGCTCCTACAATGAGCAGTTCTTC.

This clone was detected once. The chain recombines TRBV7-3 with TRBJ2-1; D not resolved. CDR3 length equals 15 residues. The V gene's germline CDR1 is SGHTA and CDR2 FQGTGA. V was shortened by 0 bases and J by 0 bases, with 6 bases between the two germline ends. Written as DNA, the CDR3 is TGTGCCAGCAGCTTAACCGGGTACTCCTACAATGAGCAGTTCTTC. It yields the protein CASSLTGYSYNEQFF. The whole variable domain, remainder taken from reference TRBV7-3 and TRBJ2-1, is GAGVSQTPSNKVTEKGKYVELRCDPISGHTALYWYRQSLGQGPEFLIYFQGTGAADDSGLPNDRFFAVRPEGSVSTLKIQRTERGDSAVYLCASSLTGYSYNEQFFGPGTRLTVL.

The rearrangement joins TRBV3-1 (or the pseudogene TRBV3-2) to TRBJ1-3; D is ambiguous. Germline-derived CDR1 and CDR2 are LGHDT and YNNKEL (reference sequence). The CDR3 is 15 residues long. Trimming cost V 1 base and J 1 base, with 8 bases left between them. CDR3 region: CASSQGLNSGNTIYF. Written as DNA, the CDR3 is TGTGCCAGCAGCCAAGGGCTTAATTCTGGAAACACCATATATTTT.

By proportion, this clone is medium-sized. The chain couples TRBV6-1 to TRBJ1-4, with D hard to call. Trimming shortened V by 0 bases and J by 0 bases, and 8 bases separated the two germline ends. This CDR3 contains 16 residues. Germline V gene data show CDR1 as MNHNS and CDR2 as SASEGT. CDR3 sequence (DNA): TGTGCCAGCAGTGAAGCGCCGGGTCCAACTAATGAAAAACTGTTTTTT. This codes for CASSEAPGPTNEKLFF.

The chain is built from TRBV24-1 and TRBJ2-2; D is uncertain. Germline V gene lookup returns CDR1 KGHDR and CDR2 SFDVKD. Trimming removed 1 base from V and 6 bases from J, with 5 bases in between. The CDR3 has 13 amino acids. CDR3 in amino acids: CATSDFGSGELFF. Here the CDR3 DNA reads TGTGCCACCAGTGATTTCGGGTCCGGGGAGCTGTTTTTT.

The rearrangement joins TRBV7-3 to TRBJ1-1; TRBD1 agrees at 7 bases. Germline lookup yields CDR1 SGHTA and CDR2 FQGTGA. The trim removed 3 bases at V and 9 bases at J, leaving 7 bases unmatched. The CDR3 length is 13 residues. The CDR3 nucleotides are TGTGCCAGCAGCTTCTCCGGGACAGAGCAAGCTTTCTTT. Protein sequence: CASSFSGTEQAFF.

This clone is a singleton in its sample. The J gene is TRBJ1-1, the V gene TRBV15; D is uncertain. This CDR3 spans 14 amino acids. Germline V CDR1 and CDR2: LNHNV, YYDKDF (reference sequence). V lost 0 bases, J lost 1 base, and 6 bases lay in between. The CDR3 DNA reads TGTGCCACCAGCAGAGACCCCAAGAACACTGAAGCTTTCTTT. It yields the protein CATSRDPKNTEAFF.

The gene calls are TRBV7-9 and TRBJ1-1; no clear D. The CDR3 covers 12 residues. Deletions cut 5 bases from V and 2 bases from J, with 6 bases between. Germline V lookup: CDR1 SEHNR, CDR2 FQNEAQ (reference sequence). The CDR3 loop is CASSIINTEAFF. CDR3 nucleotides: TGTGCCAGCAGCATTATTAACACTGAAGCTTTCTTT.

The chain links TRBV19 to TRBJ2-2; perhaps TRBD2 as D (6 bases). Germline lookup yields CDR1 LNHDA and CDR2 SQIVND (reference sequence). Trimming pared 5 bases from V and 3 bases from J, leaving 10 bases between. This CDR3 is 14 amino acids long. The CDR3 here is CASSVGDYTGELFF. As DNA, the CDR3 is TGTGCCAGTAGTGTTGGGGACTACACCGGGGAGCTGTTTTTT.

The chain carries TRBV29-1 and TRBJ1-2, with D tentatively TRBD1 (5 bases). Germline CDR1 and CDR2: SQVTM and ANQGSEA. This CDR3 region has 15 residues. The V end was cut by 6 bases, the J end by 7 bases, with 24 bases between. The CDR3 nucleotides read TGCAGCGTGGTCCCGGGGGAAGGGACCTTCTTTGGCTACACCTTC. It translates to CSVVPGEGTFFGYTF.

The chain employs TRBV9 and TRBJ2-3, with D unclear. The germline gives CDR1 SGDLS, CDR2 YYNGEE. This CDR3 spans 14 amino acids. V was pared by 0 bases and J by 3 bases, with 8 bases between. CDR3 in amino acids: CASSVAYGTDTQYF. DNA of the CDR3: TGTGCCAGCAGCGTAGCCTATGGAACAGATACGCAGTATTTT.

This chain connects TRBV4-3 to TRBJ1-3; D call uncertain. Germline V gene data show CDR1 as LGHNA and CDR2 as YSLEER. The length of the CDR3 is 16 residues. Trimming removed 1 base at V and 0 bases at J, with 10 bases between. The CDR3, as DNA: TGCGCCAGCAGCCAAGTCCAGGACGTCTCTGGAAACACCATATATTTT. Protein sequence: CASSQVQDVSGNTIYF.

J is TRBJ2-3 and V is TRBV19, with a possible D match to TRBD2 (6 bases). V lost 5 bases, J lost 6 bases, and 21 bases lay in between. CDR3 length equals 16 residues. Looked up from germline, CDR1 is LNHDA and CDR2 is SQIVND (reference sequence). The CDR3 nucleotides read TGTGCCAGTAGTCGTGCGGGACCCTCCCATAGTGATACGCAGTATTTT. Translating it yields CASSRAGPSHSDTQYF.